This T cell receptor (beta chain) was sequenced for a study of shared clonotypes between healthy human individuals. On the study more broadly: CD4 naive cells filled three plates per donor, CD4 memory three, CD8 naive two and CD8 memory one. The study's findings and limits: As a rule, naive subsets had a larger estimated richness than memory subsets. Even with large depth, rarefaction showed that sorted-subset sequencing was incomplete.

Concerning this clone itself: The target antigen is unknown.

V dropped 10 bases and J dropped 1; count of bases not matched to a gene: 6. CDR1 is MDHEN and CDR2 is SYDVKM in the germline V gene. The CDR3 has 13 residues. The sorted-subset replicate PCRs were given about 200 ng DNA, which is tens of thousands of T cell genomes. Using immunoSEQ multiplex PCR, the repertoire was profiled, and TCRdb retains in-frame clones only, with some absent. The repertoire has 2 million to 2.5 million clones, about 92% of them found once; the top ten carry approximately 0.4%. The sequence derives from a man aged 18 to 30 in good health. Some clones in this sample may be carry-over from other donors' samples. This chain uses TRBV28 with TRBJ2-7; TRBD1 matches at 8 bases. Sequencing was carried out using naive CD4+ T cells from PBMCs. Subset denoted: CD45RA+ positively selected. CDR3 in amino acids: CAIVGQGSYEQYF. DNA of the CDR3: TGTGCCATCGTAGGACAGGGATCCTACGAGCAGTACTTC.